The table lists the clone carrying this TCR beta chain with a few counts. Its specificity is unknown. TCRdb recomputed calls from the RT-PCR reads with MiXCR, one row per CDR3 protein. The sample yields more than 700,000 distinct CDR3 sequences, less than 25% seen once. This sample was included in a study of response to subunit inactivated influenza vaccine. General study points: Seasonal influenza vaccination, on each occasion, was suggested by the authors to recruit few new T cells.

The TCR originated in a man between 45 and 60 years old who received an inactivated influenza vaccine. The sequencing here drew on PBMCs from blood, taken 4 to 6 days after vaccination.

CDR3 sequence: CASSFIAGGPSDTQYF. In DNA, the CDR3 is TGTGCCAGCAGTTTTATAGCGGGAGGGCCATCAGATACGCAGTATTTT. The chain joins TRBV6-2 or TRBV6-3 to TRBJ2-3; TRBD2 matches 11 bases. This CDR3 region has 16 residues. CDR1 and CDR2 from the germline V gene are MNHEY and SVGEGT. Germline trimming cut 4 bases from V and 4 bases from J; bases unmatched to any gene: 7.